This T cell receptor (beta chain) is from a study of shared clonotypes between healthy human individuals. In the case of this clone: The antigen is unknown.

Notes on the study in general: Clonotype sharing across several donors was observed for about 5.5% of naive CD4 clonotypes. Generation probabilities of non-shared clonotypes were lower (relative to those shared by all four donors).

V was pared by 5 bases and J by 6 bases, with 3 bases of the junction left unmatched. This CDR3 comprises 12 residues. The germline V gene encodes CDR1 SEHNR and CDR2 FQNEAQ (reference sequence). CD45RO negativity and positive selection for CCR7 defined naive CD8 cells, a population that excluded terminally differentiated effector memory CD45RA+ cells. Clones were sequenced by immunoSEQ multiplex PCR, and TCRdb holds only the in-frame ones, with some missing. Among some 740,000 clones listed, 80% to 95% were seen once. Material for sequencing was naive CD8+ T cells sorted from blood. The source is a man aged 25-45 years in good health. The chain uses TRBV7-9 and TRBJ1-1; 7 bases are shared with TRBD1. The CDR3 DNA reads TGTGCCAGCAGCAGCCAGGGGGCTGAAGCTTTCTTT. Residues: CASSSQGAEAFF.